This is a list of T cell receptor beta chains from one sample in a study of blood T cells in healthy people across ages. TCRdb ran MiXCR on the 5' RACE reads and lists one entry per CDR3 protein. The sample has 650,000 to 700,000 distinct CDR3 sequences, approximately 52% seen once; the top ten hold approximately 13%. Material: blood. All receptors derive from a woman at least 80 years old in good health. Each CDR3 is given with its conserved first and last residue. A D gene is named only where the DNA matches it firmly. The listing skips clone size in some rows; elsewhere it reads once, few, many or a size class.

J gene | clone size | D gene | V gene | CDR3 DNA | CDR3 protein
TRBJ2-7 | . | TRBD1 | TRBV24-1 | TGTGCCACCAGTGATTTTAGGGGGCGAATAGGGTCTGAATGGGAGATTTACAATGAGCAGTACTTC | CATSDFRGRIGSEWEIYNEQYF
TRBJ2-4 | many | . | TRBV20-1 | TGCAGTGCTAGAGATCTACGGGTAGCCAAAAACATTCAGTACTTC | CSARDLRVAKNIQYF
TRBJ2-1 | . | . | TRBV3-1 | TGTGCCAGCAGCCATCGACACAACAATGAGCAGTTCTTC | CASSHRHNNEQFF
TRBJ1-6 | . | . | TRBV30 | TGTGCCTGGACCAGGGGAGGGGGATCACCCCTCCACTTT | CAWTRGGGSPLHF
TRBJ1-5 | many | TRBD1 | TRBV20-1 | TGCAGTGCTGGGGACAGGGCGGCTCAGCCCCAGCATTTT | CSAGDRAAQPQHF
TRBJ2-7 | . | . | TRBV20-1 | TGCAGTGCTAGAGATCTGCACGGAGCCTACGAGCAGTACTTC | CSARDLHGAYEQYF
TRBJ2-7 | many | . | TRBV4-1 | TGCGCCAGCAGCCAAGGATTTGGGGTGGGCGAGCAGTACTTC | CASSQGFGVGEQYF
TRBJ2-5 | . | . | TRBV10-3 | TGTGCCATCAGTGAGTCGAAAGGGTTTCCCCAAGAGACCCAGTACTTC | CAISESKGFPQETQYF
TRBJ1-1 | . | . | TRBV5-1 | TGCGCCAGCAGCTTGGGGGGACCAACTGAAGCTTTCTTT | CASSLGGPTEAFF
TRBJ2-1 | . | . | TRBV7-9 | TGTGCCAGCAGCTTAGACGAAGCGGGCCTTAATGAGCAGTTCTTC | CASSLDEAGLNEQFF
TRBJ1-2 | many | . | TRBV5-1 | TGCGCCAGCAGCTTGTGGACGGCGGGGCCTATTGAGGATCTCTACACCTTC | CASSLWTAGPIEDLYTF
TRBJ2-3 | once | . | TRBV12-3/TRBV12-4 | TGTGCCACTAGTGCGGGGGCGGATACGCAGTATTTT | CATSAGADTQYF
TRBJ2-2 | . | TRBD2 | TRBV28 | TGTGCCAGCAGTTTATCCCGCAGACTAGCGGGGGGTGCCGGGGAGCTGTTTTTT | CASSLSRRLAGGAGELFF
TRBJ2-6 | many | . | TRBV28 | TGTGCCAGCAGAGAGCAGGGTTCCTCTGGGGCCAACGTCCTGACTTTC | CASREQGSSGANVLTF
TRBJ2-7 | . | TRBD1 | TRBV5-1 | TGCGCCAGCAGTCCCGGGACAGGAGTATACTACGAGCAGTACTTC | CASSPGTGVYYEQYF
TRBJ2-7 | . | . | TRBV15 | TGTGCCACCAGCAGAGTCGACATCATCTCCTACGAGCAGTACTTC | CATSRVDIISYEQYF
TRBJ2-1 | . | . | TRBV7-9 | TGTGCCAGCAGCTTGGACCCCCTTAGGACCCAGTTCTTC | CASSLDPLRTQFF
TRBJ2-3 | many | TRBD1 | TRBV12-3/TRBV12-4 | TGTGCCAGCAGTTTAGACCGACAGGGGGGCACAGATACGCAGTATTTT | CASSLDRQGGTDTQYF
TRBJ2-1 | . | . | TRBV7-3 | TGTGCCAGCAGCTACGGAGGCTCCTACAATGAGCAGTTCTTC | CASSYGGSYNEQFF
TRBJ2-1 | . | TRBD2 | TRBV6-2/TRBV6-3 | TGTGCCAGCAGTTCCGGGACTAGCGACTACAATGAGCAGTTCTTC | CASSSGTSDYNEQFF
TRBJ2-1 | . | TRBD2 | TRBV7-2 | TGTGCCAGCAGCAGGATTGGCGGGGGGGTGGATAACAATGAGCAGTTCTTC | CASSRIGGGVDNNEQFF
TRBJ1-1 | . | . | TRBV20-1 | TGCAGTGCTGTCAGTATCACTGAAGCTTTCTTT | CSAVSITEAFF
TRBJ1-1 | few | . | TRBV11-2 | TGTGCCAGCGGGCAACCTCTCCCGGGACGGAACACTGAAGCTTTCTTT | CASGQPLPGRNTEAFF
TRBJ1-1 | once | . | TRBV4-1 | TGCGCCAGCAGCCACGTAAGTGTTAGTCGGGGTATGAACACTGAAGCTTTCTTT | CASSHVSVSRGMNTEAFF
TRBJ2-3 | few | . | TRBV12-3/TRBV12-4 | TGTGCCAGCAGTTCTGGGAGATACAACACAGATACGCAGTATTTT | CASSSGRYNTDTQYF
TRBJ2-5 | . | . | TRBV10-2 | TGCGCCAGCAGGGTGACAGGTTATCAAGAGACCCAGTACTTC | CASRVTGYQETQYF
TRBJ2-3 | . | . | TRBV28 | TGTGCCAGCAGTCCCCCTGTCGAAAGTACAGATACGCAGTATTTT | CASSPPVESTDTQYF
TRBJ1-1 | few | . | TRBV7-8 | TGTGCCAGCAGCTTAGCGCTAGTTGTTGGGGGGGCTTTCTTT | CASSLALVVGGAFF
TRBJ2-1 | . | . | TRBV9 | TGTGCCAGCAGCGTAGTCACTGGCAATGAGCAGTTCTTC | CASSVVTGNEQFF
TRBJ2-5 | many | . | TRBV7-3 | TGTGCCAGCAGCTTATGGGACACCGAAGAGACCCAGTACTTC | CASSLWDTEETQYF
TRBJ1-1 | . | . | TRBV18 | TGTGCCAACTCACCCGGTACCCGATCGGCTGAAGCTTTCTTT | CANSPGTRSAEAFF
TRBJ2-7 | once | TRBD2 | TRBV12-3/TRBV12-4 | TGTGCCAGCAGTAGGGTAGCGGGAGGCGTCTACGAGCAGTATTTC | CASSRVAGGVYEQYF
TRBJ2-3 | many | TRBD2 | TRBV7-2 | TGTGCCAGCAGCCTTCCGGGGGGTTCGAAAGATACGCAGTATTTT | CASSLPGGSKDTQYF
TRBJ2-4 | . | TRBD2 | TRBV3-1 | TGTGCCAGCAGCCAAAGCGGGAGGACCGGCAAAAACATTCAGTACTTC | CASSQSGRTGKNIQYF
TRBJ1-5 | many | . | TRBV12-3/TRBV12-4 | TGTGCCAGCAGTTTATCAGGGTTTTCCCGCCAGCCCCAGCATTTT | CASSLSGFSRQPQHF
TRBJ1-2 | . | TRBD1 | TRBV29-1 | TGCAGCGTTGAAGAGACAGGGGGAAGGCGCTACACCTTC | CSVEETGGRRYTF
TRBJ1-4 | . | . | TRBV12-3/TRBV12-4 | TGTGCCAGCAGTTTAGTGGGATATAATGAAAAACTGTTTTTT | CASSLVGYNEKLFF
TRBJ1-5 | . | . | TRBV21-1 | TGTGCCAGCAGCAATTGGGCAGGGTCCGGATTTTGGCCCCAGCATTTT | CASSNWAGSGFWPQHF
TRBJ2-5 | few | . | TRBV2 | TGTGCCACCTCTGCCCTGGGTACCAATGAGCAGTACTTC | CATSALGTNEQYF
TRBJ2-5 | . | TRBD2 | TRBV20-1 | TGCAGTGCTCCCCGGACTAGATCAGAGACCCAGTACTTC | CSAPRTRSETQYF
TRBJ2-7 | many | . | TRBV10-1 | TGCGCCAGCAGCCGGACCCGGACGGGATTCGGGGGCTACGAGCAGTACTTC | CASSRTRTGFGGYEQYF
TRBJ1-5 | . | . | TRBV2 | TGTGCCAGCAGTGGAACCCGATTCAATCAGCCCCAGCATTTT | CASSGTRFNQPQHF
TRBJ2-5 | . | TRBD2 | TRBV2 | TGTGCCAGATCCGGACTAGCGAAAGAGACCCAGTACTTC | CARSGLAKETQYF
TRBJ1-2 | . | . | TRBV4-3 | TGCGCCAGCAGCCAAGGAGGAGGACTCGGTAGTGGCTACACCTTC | CASSQGGGLGSGYTF
TRBJ1-1 | few | . | TRBV29-1 | TGCTCTGCTTGGACAGCATACACTGAAGCTTTCTTT | CSAWTAYTEAFF
TRBJ1-2 | . | . | TRBV6-6 | TGTGCCAGCAGTTACTCGAGTGATGGCTACACCTTC | CASSYSSDGYTF
TRBJ1-1 | . | . | TRBV5-1 | TGCGCCAGCAGCTTGGAGCTTCTTGTGACGGAGGGCACTGAAGCTTTCTTT | CASSLELLVTEGTEAFF
TRBJ2-3 | . | TRBD1 | TRBV11-1 | TGTGCCAGCAGCCGAGAGGGACAGGGGTCAGATACGCAGTATTTT | CASSREGQGSDTQYF
TRBJ2-7 | . | . | TRBV20-1 | TGCAGTGCAAACAGGCCCTACGAGCAGTACTTC | CSANRPYEQYF
TRBJ2-1 | . | TRBD1 | TRBV7-2 | TGTGCCAGCAGACGGACAGGGGAGGTCTACAATGAGCAGTTCTTC | CASRRTGEVYNEQFF
TRBJ2-3 | many | . | TRBV27 | TGTGCCAGCAGCACCACGGGGCCCGACACAGATACGCAGTATTTT | CASSTTGPDTDTQYF
TRBJ1-1 | few | TRBD1 | TRBV7-9 | TGTGCCAGCAGCTCCCTGACAGGGGGCGATTCCGCTGAAGCTTTCTTT | CASSSLTGGDSAEAFF
TRBJ1-4 | . | TRBD1 | TRBV29-1 | TGCAGCGTTGGCACAGGGGCAACTAATGAAAAACTGTTTTTT | CSVGTGATNEKLFF
TRBJ2-4 | . | . | TRBV29-1 | TGCAGCGTCCGCAGGGCCGGGGACATTCAGTACTTC | CSVRRAGDIQYF